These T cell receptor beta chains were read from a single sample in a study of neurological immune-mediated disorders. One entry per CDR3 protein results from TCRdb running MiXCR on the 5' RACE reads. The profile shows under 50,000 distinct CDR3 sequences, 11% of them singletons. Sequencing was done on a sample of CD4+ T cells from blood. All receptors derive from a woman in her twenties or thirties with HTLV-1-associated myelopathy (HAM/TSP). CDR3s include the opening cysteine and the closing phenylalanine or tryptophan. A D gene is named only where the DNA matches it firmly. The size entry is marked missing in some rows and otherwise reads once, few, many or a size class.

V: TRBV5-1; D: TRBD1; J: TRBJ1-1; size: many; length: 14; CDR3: CASSLGDSYTEAFF; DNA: TGCGCCAGCAGCTTGGGGGACAGTTACACTGAAGCTTTCTTT
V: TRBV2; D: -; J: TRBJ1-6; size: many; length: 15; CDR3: CASSERLIRSSPLHF; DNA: TGTGCCAGCAGTGAACGGCTTATTCGGAGTTCACCCCTCCACTTT
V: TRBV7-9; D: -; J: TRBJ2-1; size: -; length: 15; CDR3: CVSSARERVYNEQFF; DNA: TGTGTCAGCAGCGCCCGGGAAAGGGTTTACAATGAGCAGTTCTTC
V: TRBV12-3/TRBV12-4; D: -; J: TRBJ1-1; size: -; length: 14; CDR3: CASSFTGMNAEAFF; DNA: TGTGCAAGTAGTTTCACAGGGATGAACGCTGAAGCTTTCTTT
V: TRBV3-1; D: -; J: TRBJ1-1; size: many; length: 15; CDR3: CASSQAGGMNTEAFF; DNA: TGTGCCAGCAGCCAAGCCGGGGGGATGAACACTGAAGCTTTCTTT
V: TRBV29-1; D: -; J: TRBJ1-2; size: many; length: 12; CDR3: CSVEDLTSGYTF; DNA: TGCAGCGTTGAAGATCTGACGAGCGGCTACACCTTC
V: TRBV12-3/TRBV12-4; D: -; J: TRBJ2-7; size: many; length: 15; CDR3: CASSLALGVRREQYF; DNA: TGTGCCAGCAGTTTAGCGTTGGGGGTTAGGCGCGAGCAGTACTTC
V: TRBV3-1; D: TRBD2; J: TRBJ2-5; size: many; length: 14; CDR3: CASSQALAEETQYF; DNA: TGTGCCAGCAGCCAAGCGCTAGCGGAAGAGACCCAGTACTTC
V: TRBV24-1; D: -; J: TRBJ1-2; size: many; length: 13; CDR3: CATSGASGYGYTF; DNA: TGTGCCACCAGTGGGGCCAGCGGCTATGGCTACACCTTC
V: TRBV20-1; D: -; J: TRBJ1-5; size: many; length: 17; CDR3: CSARDLGGGSRNQPQHF; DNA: TGCAGTGCTAGAGATCTTGGAGGGGGGAGTCGGAATCAGCCCCAGCATTTT
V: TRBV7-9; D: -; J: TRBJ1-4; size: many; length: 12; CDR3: CASSPSIEKLFF; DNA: TGTGCCAGCAGCCCGAGTATCGAAAAACTGTTTTTT
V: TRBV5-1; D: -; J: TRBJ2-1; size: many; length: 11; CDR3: CASSLDSEQFF; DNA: TGCGCCAGCAGCTTAGATTCTGAGCAGTTCTTC
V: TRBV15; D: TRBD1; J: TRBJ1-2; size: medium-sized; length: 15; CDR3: CATSNGDRVAYGYTF; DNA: TGTGCCACCAGTAACGGCGACAGGGTAGCTTATGGCTACACCTTC
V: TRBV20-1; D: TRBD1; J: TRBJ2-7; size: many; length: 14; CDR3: CSARANRGIYEQYF; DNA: TGCAGTGCTAGAGCGAACAGGGGGATCTACGAGCAGTACTTC
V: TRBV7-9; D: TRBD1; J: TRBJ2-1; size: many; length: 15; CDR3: CASSPRQGGYNEQFF; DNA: TGTGCCAGCAGCCCAAGACAGGGGGGGTACAATGAGCAGTTCTTC
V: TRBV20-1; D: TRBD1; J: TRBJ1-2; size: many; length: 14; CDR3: CSASRDRANYGYTF; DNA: TGCAGTGCTAGCCGGGACAGAGCTAACTATGGCTACACCTTC
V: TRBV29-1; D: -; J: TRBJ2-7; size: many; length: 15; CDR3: CSVVWPGRKSYEQYF; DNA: TGCAGCGTTGTATGGCCAGGGAGGAAATCCTACGAGCAGTACTTC
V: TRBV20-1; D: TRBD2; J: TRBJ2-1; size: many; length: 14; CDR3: CSAIRAGGNNEQFF; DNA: TGCAGTGCTATCAGGGCGGGGGGAAACAATGAGCAGTTCTTC
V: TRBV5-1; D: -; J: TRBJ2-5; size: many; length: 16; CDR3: CASSLGLTPKKETQYF; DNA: TGCGCCAGCAGCCTGGGACTCACTCCAAAGAAAGAGACCCAGTACTTC
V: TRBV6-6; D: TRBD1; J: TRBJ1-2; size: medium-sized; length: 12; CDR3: CASSPGGYGYTF; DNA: TGTGCCAGCAGTCCAGGGGGGTATGGCTACACCTTC
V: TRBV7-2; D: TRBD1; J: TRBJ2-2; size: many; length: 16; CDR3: CASRRDRGIYTGELFF; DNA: TGTGCCAGCAGGCGGGACAGGGGGATTTACACCGGGGAGCTGTTTTTT
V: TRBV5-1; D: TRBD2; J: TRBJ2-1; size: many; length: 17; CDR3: CASSWRTSGGASYEQFF; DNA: TGCGCCAGCAGCTGGAGGACTAGCGGGGGGGCCTCTTATGAGCAGTTCTTC
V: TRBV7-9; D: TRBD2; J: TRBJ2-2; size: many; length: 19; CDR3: CASSQRLAGGHRGTGELFF; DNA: TGTGCCAGCAGCCAACGACTAGCGGGGGGCCACCGTGGGACCGGGGAGCTGTTTTTT
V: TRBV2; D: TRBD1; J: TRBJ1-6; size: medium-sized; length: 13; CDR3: CASRGTGGSPLHF; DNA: TGTGCCAGCAGGGGGACAGGGGGTTCACCCCTCCACTTT
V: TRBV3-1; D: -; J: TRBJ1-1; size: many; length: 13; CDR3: CASRQRGAAEAFF; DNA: TGTGCCAGCAGGCAAAGGGGAGCAGCTGAAGCTTTCTTT
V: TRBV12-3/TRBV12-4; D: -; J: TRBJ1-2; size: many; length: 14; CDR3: CASSLGTTTVGYTF; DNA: TGTGCCAGCAGTTTAGGCACGACAACCGTCGGCTACACCTTC
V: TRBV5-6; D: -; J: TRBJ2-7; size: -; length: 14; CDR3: CASSGSGGPDEQYF; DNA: TGTGCCAGCAGCGGGAGTGGGGGGCCCGACGAGCAGTACTTC
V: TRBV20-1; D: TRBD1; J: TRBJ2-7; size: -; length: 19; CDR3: CSARDRLGLRDRVTYEQYF; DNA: TGCAGTGCTAGAGATCGTTTGGGCCTCCGGGACAGGGTGACCTACGAGCAGTACTTC
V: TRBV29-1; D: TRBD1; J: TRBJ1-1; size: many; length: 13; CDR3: CSGRQGVNTEAFF; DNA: TGCAGCGGAAGACAGGGGGTGAACACTGAAGCTTTCTTT
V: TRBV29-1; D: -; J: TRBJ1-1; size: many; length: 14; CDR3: CSALDRLMNTEAFF; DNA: TGCAGCGCCCTAGACAGGCTCATGAACACTGAAGCTTTCTTT
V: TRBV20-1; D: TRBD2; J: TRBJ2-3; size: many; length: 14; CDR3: CSAALGGRVDTQYF; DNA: TGCAGTGCTGCATTGGGGGGGAGGGTAGATACGCAGTATTTT
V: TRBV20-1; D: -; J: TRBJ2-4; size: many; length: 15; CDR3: CSARDRAIAKNIQYF; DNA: TGCAGTGCTAGAGATCGGGCGATTGCCAAAAACATTCAGTACTTC
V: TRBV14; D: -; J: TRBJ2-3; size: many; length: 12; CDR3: CASSQVPDTQYF; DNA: TGTGCCAGCAGCCAAGTACCAGATACGCAGTATTTT
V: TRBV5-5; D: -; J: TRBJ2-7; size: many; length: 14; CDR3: CASSTWDGTYEQYF; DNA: TGTGCCAGCAGCACCTGGGACGGCACCTACGAGCAGTACTTC
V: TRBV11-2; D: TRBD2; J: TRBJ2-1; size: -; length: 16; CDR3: CASSMWTSGTYNEQFF; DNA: TGTGCCAGCAGCATGTGGACTAGCGGGACCTACAATGAGCAGTTCTTC
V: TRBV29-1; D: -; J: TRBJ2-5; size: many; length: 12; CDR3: CSAAGARETQYF; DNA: TGCAGCGCCGCGGGGGCCAGGGAGACCCAGTACTTC
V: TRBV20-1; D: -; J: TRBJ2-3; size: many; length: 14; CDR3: CSVRKAGSTDTQYF; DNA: TGCAGTGTAAGGAAGGCAGGCAGCACAGATACGCAGTATTTT
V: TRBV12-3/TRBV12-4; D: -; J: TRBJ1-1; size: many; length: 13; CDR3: CASSPAANTEAFF; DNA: TGTGCCAGCAGTCCGGCGGCGAACACTGAAGCTTTCTTT
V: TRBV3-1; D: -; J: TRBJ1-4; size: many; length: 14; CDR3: CASSPGSTNEKLFF; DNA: TGTGCCAGCAGTCCAGGGTCTACTAATGAAAAACTGTTTTTT
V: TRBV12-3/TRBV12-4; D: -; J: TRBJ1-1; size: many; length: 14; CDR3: CASSLARRVQLTFF; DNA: TGTGCCAGCAGTTTAGCGAGGCGGGTCCAACTAACTTTCTTT
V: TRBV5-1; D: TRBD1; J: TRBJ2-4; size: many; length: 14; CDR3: CASSTGQGGHIQYF; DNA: TGCGCCAGCAGCACGGGACAGGGGGGTCACATTCAGTACTTC
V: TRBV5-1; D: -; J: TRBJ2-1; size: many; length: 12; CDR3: CASSLSSNEQFF; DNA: TGCGCCAGCAGCCTTAGTAGCAATGAGCAGTTCTTC
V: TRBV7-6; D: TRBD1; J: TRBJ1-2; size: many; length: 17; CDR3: CASSLVGDRGKNYGYTF; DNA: TGTGCCAGCAGCTTAGTCGGGGACAGGGGCAAGAACTATGGCTACACCTTC